Reported below is one TCR beta chain. Antigen unknown. PCR used 60 Vbeta primers and 13 Jbeta primers. The repertoire was sequenced with immunoSEQ multiplex PCR; TCRdb's copy has only in-frame clones and lacks some. The sample has some 200,000 clones, around 80% seen once. The record originates from a study of cytomegalovirus exposure and HLA in healthy donors. Study-wide results and caveats: Most TCR beta V segments were productive about 87% or about 30% of the time in an earlier analysis. Certain sequence variants were highly shared and formed a cluster, and this cluster was likely a sequencing artifact.

Per the germline V gene, CDR1 is SGHAT and CDR2 is FQNNGV. This CDR3 comprises 16 residues. V was clipped by 1 base and J by 0 bases, with 11 bases between them. This sequence originates from a man between 40 and 49 years old in good health and CMV-seropositive. The V gene is TRBV11-2, the J gene TRBJ2-3, with D maybe TRBD2 (6 bases). Material: PBMCs. CDR3 sequence reads: CASSLVAGGSTDTQYF. The CDR3 nucleotides are TGTGCCAGCAGCTTAGTAGCCGGGGGTAGCACAGATACGCAGTATTTT.